This T cell receptor (beta chain) appears in the sequencing data of a study of lymphopenia after photon versus proton radiotherapy. Study-wide points: Relative stability marked proton patients; photon patients lost diversity and naive cells. Oligoclonal CD8+ Temra expansion after nadir drove photon patients' diversity drop.

The table came from immunoSEQ multiplex PCR; TCRdb's copy has only in-frame clones and leaves some out. Of 75,000 to 90,000 clones in the sample, about 86% were seen once. In regard to this clone: What it binds is not known.

The CDR3 has 15 amino acids. V was pared by 6 bases and J by 3 bases, with 17 bases between. Looked up from germline, CDR1 is MNHEY and CDR2 is SMNVEV (reference sequence). V is TRBV27 and J is TRBJ1-2; possible D gene TRBD1, 6 bases. The sequenced sample was peripheral blood, obtained from a patient treated with proton-based radiotherapy. This sequence was found in a man between 60 and 75 years old with pancreatic cancer. The CDR3 nucleotides read TGTGCCAGCAGATCTCGACCGGGGGGCGACTATGGCTACACCTTC. Its translation is CASRSRPGGDYGYTF.